This T cell receptor beta chain was profiled in a study of monozygotic twins with inflammatory bowel disease. Study findings and constraints: Healthy co-twins, by inverse Simpson, had higher TCRbeta diversity than their siblings with IBD.

Germline CDR1 is SGHNT and CDR2 is YYREEE (reference sequence). CDR3 size: 14 residues. TCRdb reprocessed the 5' RACE reads and keeps a single row for each CDR3 protein, giving no DNA. The sample's table shows roughly 330,000 distinct CDR3 sequences. Worth noting for this clonotype: Its antigen is as yet unknown.

This chain uses TRBV5-4 with TRBJ2-7; the D gene TCRdb calls, TRBD1, cannot be checked with no DNA. The sequencing input was blood. This TCR came from a human donor with ulcerative colitis or Crohn's disease, or a healthy co-twin of an affected twin (not recorded which). CDR3 amino acids: CASSVRDVSYEQYF. The full variable domain, its missing parts supplied by reference TRBV5-4 and TRBJ2-7, is ETGVTQSPTHLIKTRGQQVTLRCSSQSGHNTVSWYQQALGQGPQFIFQYYREEENGRGNFPPRFSGLQFPNYSSELNVNALELDDSALYLCASSVRDVSYEQYFGPGTRLTVT.